This T cell receptor beta chain was identified during a study of Graves' ophthalmopathy and Graves' hyperthyroidism. RNA transcripts were the source from which TCR beta CDR3 regions were amplified. The first-round RT-PCR employed HTBI primers together with the Qiagen OneStep RT-PCR kit. A multiplex PCR was then performed as the second round. TCRdb ran MiXCR on the multiplex PCR reads and lists one entry per CDR3 protein. The sample contains nearly 400,000 distinct CDR3 sequences, around 18% of which appear only once. Whole-study results and caveats: A model of 13 signatures distinguished ophthalmopathy from stable hyperthyroidism at about 86% sensitivity and about 80% specificity.

Remarks on this clonotype: Its antigen is unknown.

Trimming at V came to 5 bases and at J to 4 bases, leaving 9 bases not matched to a gene. CDR1 MNHNS and CDR2 SASEGT come from the germline V gene. CDR3 length: 16 amino acids. The sample was peripheral blood. The chain couples TRBV6-1 to TRBJ2-5; TRBD2 matches 11 bases. The receptor was derived from a woman aged 18-29 years with Graves' ophthalmopathy. The CDR3 bases are TGTGCCAGCAGTCCCATAGCGGGAGGGCGGGGAGAGACCCAGTACTTC. Amino acids: CASSPIAGGRGETQYF.